This passage covers 32 T cell receptor beta chains from one sample sequenced in a study of T cell repertoires in cytomegalovirus infection. In TCRdb, the reads were re-called with MiXCR into one record per CDR3 protein. The sample holds about 150,000 distinct CDR3 sequences, about a quarter seen once. Sample: PBMCs. These receptor sequences come from a human donor in good health (CMV status not recorded). Some clones in this sample may be carry-over from other donors' samples.

V is TRBV20-1 and J is TRBJ2-1; TRBD2 matches 8 bases. From germline, CDR1 is DFQATT and CDR2 SNEGSKA (reference sequence). The CDR3 length is 13 residues. Germline trimming cut 7 bases from V and 5 bases from J; bases unmatched to any gene: 7. The chain's CDR3 is CSELAERDNEQFF. The DNA of the CDR3 is TGCAGTGAACTAGCGGAGAGGGACAATGAGCAGTTCTTC.

The V and J genes are TRBV7-2 and TRBJ2-3; 10 nucleotides line up with TRBD2. This CDR3 is built from 16 residues. From germline, CDR1 is SGHTA and CDR2 FQGNSA. Trimming took 0 bases from V and 4 from J; bases not matched to a gene: 4. The CDR3 DNA sequence: TGTGCCAGCAGCTTAGCAGTAGCGGGAGGTGCAGATACGCAGTATTTT. Translated, it gives CASSLAVAGGADTQYF. Supplemented by reference TRBV7-2 and TRBJ2-3, the full variable domain reads GAGVSQSPSNKVTEKGKDVELRCDPISGHTALYWYRQSLGQGLEFLIYFQGNSAPDKSGLPSDRFSAERTGGSVSTLTIQRTQQEDSAVYLCASSLAVAGGADTQYFGPGTRLTVL.

The gene calls are TRBV10-3 and TRBJ2-7, with 10 positions matching TRBD2. V trimming: 3 bases; J trimming: 3 bases; junction bases outside the gene matches: 11. The CDR3 runs to 17 residues. Germline lookup yields CDR1 ENHRY and CDR2 SYGVKD. CDR3 region: CAISDFVASGGSYEQYF. CDR3 bases: TGTGCCATCAGTGATTTTGTGGCTAGCGGGGGAAGCTACGAGCAGTACTTC.

This clonotype has more than one count but fewer than ten. This chain connects TRBV27 to TRBJ1-2; D ambiguous. With 4 bases removed from V and 4 bases from J, the gap between germline ends came to 10 bases. Looked up from germline, CDR1 is MNHEY and CDR2 is SMNVEV (reference sequence). This CDR3 has 13 residues. CDR3 coding DNA: TGTGCCAGCAGTTATGAAGGAACCTATGGCTACACCTTC. Encoded protein: CASSYEGTYGYTF.

This clonotype was seen ten or more times. This chain joins TRBV7-2 and TRBJ2-5; perhaps TRBD2 as D (6 bases). Trimming took 0 bases from V and 4 from J, leaving 18 bases between them. The germline CDR1 and CDR2 sequences are SGHTA and FQGNSA. The CDR3 is 17 residues long. CDR3 in amino acids: CASSLARGSSGAETQYF. The DNA for the CDR3 is TGTGCCAGCAGCTTAGCGCGGGGATCGTCGGGAGCAGAGACCCAGTACTTC. Supplemented by reference TRBV7-2 and TRBJ2-5, the full variable domain reads GAGVSQSPSNKVTEKGKDVELRCDPISGHTALYWYRQSLGQGLEFLIYFQGNSAPDKSGLPSDRFSAERTGGSVSTLTIQRTQQEDSAVYLCASSLARGSSGAETQYFGPGTRLLVL.

The chain uses TRBV12-3 or TRBV12-4 and TRBJ2-7; D call uncertain. Trimming removed 3 bases from V and 2 bases from J, with 17 bases in between. This CDR3 has 16 residues. CDR3 sequence reads: CASSFKGGARPYEQYF. The CDR3 region has the DNA TGTGCCAGCAGTTTCAAAGGTGGAGCCCGGCCCTACGAGCAGTACTTC.

The chain recombines TRBV12-3 or TRBV12-4 with TRBJ2-1, with 8 bases aligning to TRBD1. V dropped 6 bases and J dropped 9; count of bases not matched to a gene: 13. This CDR3 region has 15 residues. Written as DNA, the CDR3 is TGTGCCAGCAGCCCGCAGCCCAGGGGGCGGGGTGAGCAGTTCTTC. Translated: CASSPQPRGRGEQFF.

V gene TRBV30 combines with J gene TRBJ1-2; a possible D gene is TRBD1 (5 bases). The V end lost 2 bases, the J end lost 7 bases, and 8 bases lay between the germline ends. CDR3 length: 11 amino acids. Germline CDR1 GTSNPN, CDR2 SVGIG (reference sequence). The CDR3 sequence is CAWSRGSGYTF. In nucleotides, the CDR3 is TGTGCCTGGAGTAGGGGTTCTGGCTACACCTTC.

The genes are TRBV6-2 or TRBV6-3 and TRBJ2-2; TRBD2 aligns across 11 bases. The germline gives CDR1 MNHEY, CDR2 SVGEGT. With V trimmed by 4 bases and J by 0 bases, 4 bases remained unmatched. The CDR3 totals 17 residues. The CDR3 sequence: CASSSKGLAANTGELFF. CDR3 nucleotides: TGTGCCAGCAGTTCAAAGGGACTAGCGGCGAACACCGGGGAGCTGTTTTTT.

This clonotype was detected many times. The rearrangement joins TRBV12-5 to TRBJ2-1, with 7 positions matching TRBD1. Germline CDR1 and CDR2: LGHNT and FRNRAP. The length of the CDR3 is 15 residues. Germline trimming cut 6 bases from V and 1 base from J; bases unmatched to any gene: 6. CDR3 sequence: CASGRDSPSYNEQFF. Written as DNA, the CDR3 is TGTGCTAGTGGCCGGGACAGTCCGTCCTACAATGAGCAGTTCTTC.

In regard to this clonotype: The junction and the germline gene differ at one end; a read error may be behind it. This rearrangement joins TRBV30 to TRBJ1-2, with D unclear. From germline, CDR1 is GTSNPN and CDR2 SVGIG (reference sequence). The CDR3 sequence is 15 residues long. The CDR3 DNA reads TGTGCCTGGAAGGCTCGAAGCAGCAACCACCATGGGTACACCTTC. It is translated as CAWKARSSNHHGYTF.

In this sample, this clonotype turned up many times. At one boundary the junction diverges from the germline segment, which might be a read error. This chain connects TRBV2 to TRBJ1-1, with no clear D. Germline V gene sequence: CDR1 SNHLY, CDR2 FYNNEI. This CDR3 is built from 12 residues. The CDR3 region is CAGSASYTEAFF. The CDR3 DNA follows: TGTGCCGGCAGTGCCTCGTACACTGAAGCTTTCTTT.

This clonotype was seen only a few times. V gene TRBV10-3 combines with J gene TRBJ1-1; D uncertain. V dropped 10 bases and J dropped 5 bases, with 17 bases sitting between them. This CDR3 spans 13 amino acids. Germline CDR1 reads ENHRY; CDR2 reads SYGVKD. The CDR3 loop is CASREGRGTEAFF. DNA of the CDR3: TGTGCCAGCCGAGAGGGCCGAGGTACTGAAGCTTTCTTT.

This clonotype appeared many times. The rearrangement uses TRBV7-2 and TRBJ2-2, with a weak D call TRBD2 (6 bases). CDR3 length: 15 amino acids. Between the trimmed V and J ends, which lost 2 bases and 5 bases, there was a span of 12 bases. From germline, CDR1 is SGHTA and CDR2 FQGNSA. CDR3 DNA: TGTGCCAGCAGCTTATTCGGGGCGGGGACCGGGGAGCTGTTTTTT. Its protein product is CASSLFGAGTGELFF.

In its sample, this clonotype was seen many times. The gene calls are TRBV28 and TRBJ2-7, with TRBD1 matching 10 bases. CDR3 length: 15 amino acids. Germline V gene lookup returns CDR1 MDHEN and CDR2 SYDVKM. Unmatched junction bases numbered 9, after V lost 5 bases and J lost 5 bases. The chain's CDR3 is CASSQTGTGVNEQYF. The CDR3 nucleotides are TGTGCCAGCAGTCAGACCGGGACAGGGGTTAACGAGCAGTACTTC.

This clonotype showed up many times. The genes are TRBV28 and TRBJ1-1; D uncertain. Trimming stripped 2 bases from V and 1 base from J, with 5 bases between. This CDR3 comprises 13 residues. From germline, CDR1 is MDHEN and CDR2 SYDVKM. The CDR3 loop reads CASSLLQNTEAFF. CDR3 coding DNA: TGTGCCAGCAGTTTACTTCAGAACACTGAAGCTTTCTTT.

In its sample, this clonotype was seen a few times. The chain joins TRBV10-3 to TRBJ2-4; the D is unclear. The CDR3 has 11 residues. Germline values: CDR1 ENHRY, CDR2 SYGVKD. Between the trimmed V and J ends, which lost 1 base and 9 bases, there was a span of 4 bases. The CDR3: CAISELGIQYF. CDR3 in DNA: TGTGCCATCAGTGAGTTGGGCATTCAGTACTTC.

This clonotype was detected a few times. The genes are TRBV20-1 and TRBJ1-1, with 7 bases that match TRBD1. The CDR3 has 13 residues. Unmatched junction bases numbered 3, after V lost 3 bases and J lost 2 bases. Germline V lookup: CDR1 DFQATT, CDR2 SNEGSKA (reference sequence). The CDR3 bases are TGCAGTGCTAGGGGACAGACTAACACTGAAGCTTTCTTT. Protein: CSARGQTNTEAFF.

V usage is TRBV28 and J usage is TRBJ2-3, with 11 nucleotides matching TRBD2. Germline V lookup: CDR1 MDHEN, CDR2 SYDVKM. Trimming at V came to 6 bases and at J to 2 bases, leaving 7 bases not matched to a gene. This CDR3 has 16 amino acids. CDR3: CASSLRLAGNTDTQYF. The CDR3 coding sequence is TGTGCCAGCAGCCTGAGACTAGCGGGGAACACAGATACGCAGTATTTT. Complete variable domain (other parts from reference TRBV28 and TRBJ2-3): DVKVTQSSRYLVKRTGEKVFLECVQDMDHENMFWYRQDPGLGLRLIYFSYDVKMKEKGDIPEGYSVSREKKERFSLILESASTNQTSMYLCASSLRLAGNTDTQYFGPGTRLTVL.

V and J are TRBV20-1 and TRBJ2-5; 10 bases agree with TRBD2. Per germline, CDR1 DFQATT and CDR2 SNEGSKA (reference sequence). Germline trimming cut 6 bases from V and 4 bases from J; bases unmatched to any gene: 11. This CDR3 contains 15 residues. The CDR3 DNA is TGCAGTGCCCTACAGAGAGCGGGGGGGGGAGAGACCCAGTACTTC. It encodes CSALQRAGGGETQYF.

A few counts support this clonotype. J is TRBJ2-1 and V is TRBV20-1; 7 bases line up with TRBD2. The CDR3 runs 13 residues. The germline V gene encodes CDR1 DFQATT and CDR2 SNEGSKA (reference sequence). Losses at the gene ends were 6 bases for V and 6 bases for J; bases not matched to a gene: 8. The CDR3 loop reads CSAASGTFNEQFF. In DNA form, the CDR3 reads TGCAGTGCAGCAAGCGGGACCTTCAATGAGCAGTTCTTC.

This rearrangement joins TRBV2 to TRBJ2-2, with 8 bases lining up with TRBD2. The V gene's germline CDR1 is SNHLY and CDR2 FYNNEI. J was trimmed by 3 bases and V by 2 bases; bases with no gene match: 5. This CDR3 region has 16 residues. This CDR3 reads CASSEYSGRYTGELFF. The CDR3 DNA sequence: TGTGCCAGCAGTGAATACAGCGGGAGATACACCGGGGAGCTGTTTTTT.

This clonotype has just a few counts. J is TRBJ2-5 and V is TRBV28, with a tentative D call TRBD1 (6 bases). Looked up from germline, CDR1 is MDHEN and CDR2 is SYDVKM. The CDR3 extends over 14 amino acids. Trimming removed 2 bases at V and 7 bases at J, with 14 bases between. In DNA, the CDR3 is TGTGCCAGCAGTTTAACAGGGAGTCGGGGGACCCAGTACTTC. This translates into CASSLTGSRGTQYF.

There are many counts of this clonotype. The genes are TRBV29-1 and TRBJ1-1; possibly TRBD1 for D (5 bases). CDR1 is SQVTM and CDR2 is ANQGSEA in the germline V gene. The ends were cut back, 3 bases at V and 5 bases at J, with 7 bases in the middle. This CDR3 has 11 amino acids. The CDR3 sequence: CSVDGATEAFF. The CDR3, as DNA: TGCAGCGTTGACGGGGCGACTGAAGCTTTCTTT.

This clonotype was found a few times. The CDR3 protein is CASSSAEGTQYF. CDR3 in DNA: TGTGCCAGCAGTTCCGCCGAGGGTACGCAGTATTTT. The chain joins TRBV28 to TRBJ2-3; perhaps TRBD2 as D (5 bases). Germline V CDR1 and CDR2: MDHEN, SYDVKM. V gave up 4 bases and J gave up 8 bases, with 10 bases separating them. CDR3 length equals 12 residues.

In its sample, this clonotype was seen many times. The V call is TRBV7-8, the J call TRBJ2-7; D gene ambiguous. CDR1 SGHVS and CDR2 FQNEAQ come from the germline V gene. The CDR3 has 14 amino acids. With 5 bases removed from V and 1 base from J, the gap between germline ends came to 12 bases. The CDR3 protein is CASSPRPDSYEQYF. CDR3 nucleotide sequence: TGTGCCAGCAGCCCCCGCCCCGATTCCTACGAGCAGTACTTC. The entire variable domain, with the rest obtained from reference TRBV7-8 and TRBJ2-7, is as follows: GAGVSQSPRYKVAKRGQDVALRCDPISGHVSLFWYQQALGQGPEFLTYFQNEAQLDKSGLPSDRFFAERPEGSVSTLKIQRTQQEDSAVYLCASSPRPDSYEQYFGPGTRLTVT.

The V gene is TRBV7-2, the J gene TRBJ2-5; tentatively, D is TRBD2 (7 bases). The CDR3 sequence is 15 residues long. V dropped 1 base and J dropped 2 bases, with 11 bases sitting between them. Germline values: CDR1 SGHTA, CDR2 FQGNSA. CDR3 sequence (DNA): TGTGCCAGCAGCTTAGAGGGGGGGCCACAAGAGACCCAGTACTTC. It yields the protein CASSLEGGPQETQYF.

V usage is TRBV12-3 or TRBV12-4 and J usage is TRBJ1-5; TRBD1 agrees at 7 bases. The CDR3 runs 15 residues. Trimming removed 6 bases from V and 2 bases from J; junction bases left unmatched: 7. The CDR3 here is CASSFGDRGNQPQHF. Written as DNA, the CDR3 is TGTGCCAGCAGCTTCGGAGACAGGGGCAATCAGCCCCAGCATTTT.

Concerning this clonotype itself: A junction boundary mismatches the germline segment, possibly from a read error. The chain links TRBV4-1 to TRBJ2-1, with 8 nucleotides matching TRBD2. This CDR3 is built from 16 residues. The V gene's germline CDR1 is MGHRA and CDR2 YSYEKL. The chain's CDR3 is CPSSYPVLAALNEQFF. The DNA of the CDR3 is TGCCCCAGCAGCTACCCGGTACTAGCGGCACTCAATGAGCAGTTCTTC.

The rearrangement joins TRBV28 to TRBJ1-2; possibly TRBD1 for D (5 bases). From germline, CDR1 is MDHEN and CDR2 SYDVKM. Between the trimmed V and J ends, which lost 6 bases and 0 bases, there was a span of 14 bases. This CDR3 has 15 residues. CDR3 nucleotides: TGTGCCAGCAGGACCCCCCGGGGGGCTAACTATGGCTACACCTTC. Its translation is CASRTPRGANYGYTF.

CDR3 DNA: TGTGCCAGCATACCAGGGAGGGGACAAGCTTTCTTT. Its translation is CASIPGRGQAFF. V gene TRBV28 combines with J gene TRBJ1-1; D might be TRBD1 (5 bases). Trimming removed 7 bases from V and 9 bases from J, with 15 bases in between. Germline CDR1 MDHEN, CDR2 SYDVKM. The CDR3 is 12 residues long.

This clonotype has ten or more counts. The rearrangement joins TRBV2 to TRBJ2-5; tentative D call: TRBD2 (6 bases). The V gene's germline CDR1 is SNHLY and CDR2 FYNNEI. V lost 2 bases to trimming and J lost 4 bases, with 20 bases between them. The CDR3 has 17 amino acids. Here the CDR3 reads CASSEKQGSGPGETQYF. Here the CDR3 DNA reads TGTGCCAGCAGTGAAAAGCAAGGTAGCGGTCCGGGAGAGACCCAGTACTTC. The full variable domain, rest sourced from reference TRBV2 and TRBJ2-5, is EPEVTQTPSHQVTQMGQEVILRCVPISNHLYFYWYRQILGQKVEFLVSFYNNEISEKSEIFDDQFSVERPDGSNFTLKIRSTKLEDSAMYFCASSEKQGSGPGETQYFGPGTRLLVL.